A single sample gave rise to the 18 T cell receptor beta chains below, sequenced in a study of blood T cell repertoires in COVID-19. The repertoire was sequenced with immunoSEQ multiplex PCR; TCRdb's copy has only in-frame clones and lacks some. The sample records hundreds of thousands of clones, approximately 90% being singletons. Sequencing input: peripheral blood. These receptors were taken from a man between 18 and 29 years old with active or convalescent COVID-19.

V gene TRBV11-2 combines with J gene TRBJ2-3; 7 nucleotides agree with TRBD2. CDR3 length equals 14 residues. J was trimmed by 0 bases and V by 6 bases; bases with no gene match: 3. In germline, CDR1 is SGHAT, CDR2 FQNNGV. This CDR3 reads CASRFSGSTDTQYF. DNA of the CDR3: TGTGCCAGCAGATTTAGCGGGAGCACAGATACGCAGTATTTT.

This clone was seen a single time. The CDR3 DNA is TGTGCCACCAGCAGAGGCAGGGGTAGGGACGAGCAGTACTTC. Its protein product is CATSRGRGRDEQYF. The genes are TRBV15 and TRBJ2-7; tentative D call: TRBD1 (6 bases). The germline CDR1 and CDR2 sequences are LNHNV and YYDKDF (reference sequence). This CDR3 comprises 14 residues. V gave up 1 base and J gave up 5 bases, with 12 bases separating them.

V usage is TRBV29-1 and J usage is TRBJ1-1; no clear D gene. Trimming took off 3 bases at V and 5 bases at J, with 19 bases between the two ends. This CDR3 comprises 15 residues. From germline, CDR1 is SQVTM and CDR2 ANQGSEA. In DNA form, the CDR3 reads TGCAGCGTTGACGGACCCAAGGTGAGGGTGACTGAAGCTTTCTTT. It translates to CSVDGPKVRVTEAFF. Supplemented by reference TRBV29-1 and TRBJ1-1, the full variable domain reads SAVISQKPSRDICQRGTSLTIQCQVDSQVTMMFWYRQQPGQSLTLIATANQGSEATYESGFVIDKFPISRPNLTFSTLTVSNMSPEDSSIYLCSVDGPKVRVTEAFFGQGTRLTVV.

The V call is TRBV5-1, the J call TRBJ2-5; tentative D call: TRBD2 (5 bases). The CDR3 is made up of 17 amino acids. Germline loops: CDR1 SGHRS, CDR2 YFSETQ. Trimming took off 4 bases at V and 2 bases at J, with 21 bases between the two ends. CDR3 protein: CASSIRGWVIRQETQYF. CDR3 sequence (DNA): TGCGCCAGCAGCATCCGGGGTTGGGTAATACGACAAGAGACCCAGTACTTC.

The CDR3 is CATSREGRTTSPYEQYF. CDR3 bases: TGTGCCACCAGCAGAGAGGGGAGAACGACTAGCCCCTACGAGCAGTACTTC. The chain combines TRBV15 with TRBJ2-7, with 7 bases fitting TRBD2. After removal of 0 bases from V and 2 bases from J, the junction contained 10 bases not matched to a gene. CDR3 length equals 17 residues. Germline V gene sequence: CDR1 LNHNV, CDR2 YYDKDF (reference sequence).

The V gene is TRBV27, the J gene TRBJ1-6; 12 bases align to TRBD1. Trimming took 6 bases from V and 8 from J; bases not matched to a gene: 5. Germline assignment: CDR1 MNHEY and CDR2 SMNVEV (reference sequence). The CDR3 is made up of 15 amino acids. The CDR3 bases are TGTGCCAGCAGCCCGGGACAGGGGGCACATTCACCCCTCCACTTT. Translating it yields CASSPGQGAHSPLHF.

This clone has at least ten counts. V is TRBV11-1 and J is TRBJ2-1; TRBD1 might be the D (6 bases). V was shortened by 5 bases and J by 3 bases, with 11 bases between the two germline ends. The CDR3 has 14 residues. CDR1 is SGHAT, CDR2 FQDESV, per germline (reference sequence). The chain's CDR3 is CASSPGQFYNEQFF. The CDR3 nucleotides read TGTGCCAGCAGCCCCGGACAGTTCTACAATGAGCAGTTCTTC.

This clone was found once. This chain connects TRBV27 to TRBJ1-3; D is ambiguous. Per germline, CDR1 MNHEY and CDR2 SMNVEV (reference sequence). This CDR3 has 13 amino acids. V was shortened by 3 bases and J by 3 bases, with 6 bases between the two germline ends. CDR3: CASSLSVGNTIYF. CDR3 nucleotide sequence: TGTGCCAGCAGTTTGAGCGTTGGAAACACCATATATTTT.

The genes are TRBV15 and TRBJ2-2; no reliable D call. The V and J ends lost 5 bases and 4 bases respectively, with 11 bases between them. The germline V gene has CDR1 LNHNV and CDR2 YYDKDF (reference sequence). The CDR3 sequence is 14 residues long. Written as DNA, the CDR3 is TGTGCCACCAGCTTAGACTTACCCACCGGGGAGCTGTTTTTT. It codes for CATSLDLPTGELFF.

CDR3 in DNA: TGTGCCAGTAGAACCCTTTCCTTAGCGGGAGTAGGCAATGAGCAGTTCTTC. The encoded protein is CASRTLSLAGVGNEQFF. V and J are TRBV19 and TRBJ2-1, with 9 positions matching TRBD2. CDR3 length equals 17 residues. V shed 6 bases and J 6 bases; nucleotides not matched to a gene: 15. Germline V lookup: CDR1 LNHDA, CDR2 SQIVND (reference sequence).

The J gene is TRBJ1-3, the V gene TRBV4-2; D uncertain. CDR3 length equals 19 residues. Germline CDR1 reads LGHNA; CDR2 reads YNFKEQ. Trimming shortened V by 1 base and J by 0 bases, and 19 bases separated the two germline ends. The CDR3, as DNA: TGTGCCAGCAGCCAAGTAGCGAAAGCCTTACGACACTCTGGAAACACCATATATTTT. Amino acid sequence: CASSQVAKALRHSGNTIYF.

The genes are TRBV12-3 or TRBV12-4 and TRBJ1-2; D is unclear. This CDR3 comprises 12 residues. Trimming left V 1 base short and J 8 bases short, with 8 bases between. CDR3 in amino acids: CASSLGGGGYTF. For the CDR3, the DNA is TGTGCCAGCAGTTTAGGGGGAGGAGGCTACACCTTC.

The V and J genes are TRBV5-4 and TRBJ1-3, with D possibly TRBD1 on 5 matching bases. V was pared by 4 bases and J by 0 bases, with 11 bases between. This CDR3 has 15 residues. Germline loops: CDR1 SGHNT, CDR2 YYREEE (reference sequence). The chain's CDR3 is CASSLRQNSGNTIYF. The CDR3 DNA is TGTGCCAGCAGCCTCAGACAGAACTCTGGAAACACCATATATTTT.

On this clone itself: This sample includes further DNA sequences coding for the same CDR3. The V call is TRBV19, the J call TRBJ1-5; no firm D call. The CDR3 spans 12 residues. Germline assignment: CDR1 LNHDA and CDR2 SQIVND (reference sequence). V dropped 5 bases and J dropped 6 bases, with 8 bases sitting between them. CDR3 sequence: CASSLRGQPQHF. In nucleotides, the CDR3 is TGTGCCAGTAGTCTCCGAGGTCAGCCCCAGCATTTT.

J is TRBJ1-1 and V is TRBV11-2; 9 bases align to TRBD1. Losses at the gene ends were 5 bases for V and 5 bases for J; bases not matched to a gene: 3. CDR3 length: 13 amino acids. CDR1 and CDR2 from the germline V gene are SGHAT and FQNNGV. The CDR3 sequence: CASSPDRGTEAFF. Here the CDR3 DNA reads TGTGCCAGCAGCCCGGACAGGGGAACTGAAGCTTTCTTT.

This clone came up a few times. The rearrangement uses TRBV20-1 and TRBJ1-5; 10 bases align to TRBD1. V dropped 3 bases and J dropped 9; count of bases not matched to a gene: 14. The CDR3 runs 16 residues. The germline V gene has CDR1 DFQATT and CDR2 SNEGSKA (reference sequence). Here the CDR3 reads CSASQTGQGPYGPQHF. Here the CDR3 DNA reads TGCAGTGCTAGTCAAACGGGACAGGGGCCATATGGGCCCCAGCATTTT.

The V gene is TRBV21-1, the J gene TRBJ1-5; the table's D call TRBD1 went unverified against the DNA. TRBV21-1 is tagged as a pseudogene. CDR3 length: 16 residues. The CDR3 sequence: CASSKAERQPYQPQHF. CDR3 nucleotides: TGTGCCAGCAGCAAAGCGGAGAGACAGCCTTATCAGCCCCAGCATTTT.

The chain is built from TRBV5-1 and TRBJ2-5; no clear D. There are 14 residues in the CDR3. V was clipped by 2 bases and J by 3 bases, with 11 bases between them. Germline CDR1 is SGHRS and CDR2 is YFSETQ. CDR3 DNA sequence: TGCGCCAGCAGCTTTCTTGGCCTCGAAGAGACCCAGTACTTC. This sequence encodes CASSFLGLEETQYF.